Presented here are 7 T cell receptor beta chains from one specimen sequenced in a study of T-cell memory formation after mild COVID-19. TCRdb passed the 5' RACE reads through MiXCR, listing each CDR3 protein once. The table shows roughly 580,000 distinct CDR3 sequences, with approximately 18% occurring only once. Sample: PBMCs or a T cell subset sorted from them (not recorded which). Receptor source: an adult woman who had mild COVID-19 (a few samples of this study predate the infection). Cell type and time point are not known.

This clonotype was seen a handful of times. The V and J genes are TRBV4-2 and TRBJ2-7; 8 bases line up with TRBD2. Unmatched junction bases numbered 7, after V lost 0 bases and J lost 0 bases. Germline lookup yields CDR1 LGHNA and CDR2 YNFKEQ. The CDR3 covers 17 residues. CDR3 loop: CASSQDLGLAGSYEQYF. The CDR3 region has the DNA TGTGCCAGCAGCCAAGATCTAGGGCTAGCGGGCTCCTACGAGCAGTACTTC.

This clonotype was picked up many times. The rearrangement joins TRBV29-1 to TRBJ1-2; D gene ambiguous. This CDR3 spans 12 amino acids. CDR1 and CDR2 (germline): SQVTM, ANQGSEA. V lost 1 base and J lost 8, with 11 bases in between. CDR3 sequence reads: CSVEASPVGYTF. The CDR3 nucleotides read TGCAGCGTTGAAGCAAGCCCCGTCGGCTACACCTTC.

This clonotype was observed a handful of times. The V call is TRBV12-3 or TRBV12-4, the J call TRBJ2-1; TRBD1 or TRBD2 may be the D gene (6 bases each). The CDR3 runs to 17 residues. Deletions cut 6 bases from V and 6 bases from J, with 24 bases between. The CDR3 sequence is CASSLLSWAGEANEQFF. Written as DNA, the CDR3 is TGTGCCAGCAGCCTACTCTCGTGGGCAGGGGAGGCCAATGAGCAGTTCTTC.

J is TRBJ1-5 and V is TRBV6-7; D remains ambiguous. TRBV6-7 is sorted into the ORF group, with uncertain function. Trimming pared 4 bases from V and 4 bases from J, leaving 20 bases between. The CDR3 covers 17 residues. The CDR3 reads CASSSPPRTLGNQPQHF. CDR3 nucleotides: TGTGCCAGCAGTTCACCCCCCCGGACCTTAGGTAATCAGCCCCAGCATTTT.

CDR3 loop: CASSPQGQAPDTQYF. DNA for the CDR3: TGTGCCAGCAGCCCGCAAGGACAGGCGCCAGATACGCAGTATTTT. V gene TRBV7-3 combines with J gene TRBJ2-3, with TRBD1 matching 7 bases. Germline values: CDR1 SGHTA, CDR2 FQGTGA. The CDR3 consists of 15 residues. The trim removed 5 bases at V and 4 bases at J, leaving 9 bases unmatched.

The sample holds many counts of this clonotype. The rearrangement links TRBV30 to TRBJ2-5; 12 bases match TRBD2. This CDR3 has 15 amino acids. The V gene end was trimmed by 7 bases and the J gene end by 1 base; junction bases not matched to a gene: 7. CDR1 and CDR2 (germline): GTSNPN, SVGIG (reference sequence). In DNA, the CDR3 is TGTGCCTCAAGACTAGCGGGAGCCTCCCAAGAGACCCAGTACTTC. It specifies CASRLAGASQETQYF.

CDR3 in DNA: TGTGCCAGCAGCTGGGACGGAGCCTACGAGCAGTACTTC. Translation: CASSWDGAYEQYF. The rearrangement joins TRBV7-3 to TRBJ2-7, with D perhaps being TRBD1 or TRBD2 (5 bases each). V was shortened by 4 bases and J by 2 bases, with 9 bases between the two germline ends. The CDR3 loop spans 13 amino acids. Looked up from germline, CDR1 is SGHTA and CDR2 is FQGTGA.